This T cell receptor (beta chain) derives from a study of early T cells in non-severe SARS-CoV-2 infection. As to this clonotype: A junction end diverges from the germline sequence, so it may reflect a read error.

The length of the CDR3 is 12 residues. TCRdb processed the 5' RACE reads anew with MiXCR; each CDR3 protein has one entry. The sample records tens of thousands of distinct CDR3 sequences, 12% being singletons. Material for sequencing was whole blood. The V and J genes are TRBV12-3 or TRBV12-4 and TRBJ2-7; 9 nucleotides align to TRBD1. The sequence came from an adult who was a healthcare worker with PCR-confirmed SARS-CoV-2 infection or an uninfected control (not recorded which). CDR3 sequence: CASRLDRGAENF. Written as DNA, the CDR3 is TGTGCCAGCAGACTGGACAGGGGCGCAGAGAACTTC.